These T cell receptor beta chains were read from a single sample in a study of T cell changes during pregnancy in multiple sclerosis. Clones were sequenced by immunoSEQ multiplex PCR, and TCRdb holds only the in-frame ones, with some missing. Of under 65,000 clones listed, more than 90% are singletons. The sequencing here drew on peripheral blood, taken in the first trimester of pregnancy. Receptors originate from a female donor in good health, enrolled as a control in a pregnancy study. Both conserved end residues are part of each CDR3. Fields, in order: CDR3 length, V gene, clone size, J gene, D gene, CDR3 protein, CDR3 DNA. A D gene is named only where the DNA matches it firmly. Not all rows give a size; the values are once, few, many and, for expanded clones, a class.

length: 15
V: TRBV7-3
size: -
J: TRBJ2-5
D: -
CDR3: CASSPNLGPEETQYF
DNA: TGTGCCAGCAGCCCAAACCTTGGGCCAGAAGAGACCCAGTACTTC

length: 15
V: TRBV7-2
size: -
J: TRBJ1-5
D: TRBD1
CDR3: CASSLQGAANQPQHF
DNA: TGTGCCAGCAGCTTACAGGGGGCGGCCAATCAGCCCCAGCATTTT

length: 15
V: TRBV28
size: -
J: TRBJ2-7
D: TRBD1
CDR3: CASSSGTGDSYEQYF
DNA: TGTGCCAGCAGTTCCGGGACAGGGGACTCCTACGAGCAGTACTTC

length: 14
V: TRBV7-2
size: -
J: TRBJ1-2
D: -
CDR3: CASSAGTRYHGYTF
DNA: TGTGCCAGCAGCGCGGGCACCCGATACCATGGCTACACCTTC

length: 14
V: TRBV5-6
size: -
J: TRBJ2-7
D: -
CDR3: CASSSTGRSYEQYF
DNA: TGTGCCAGCAGCTCGACAGGAAGGTCCTACGAGCAGTACTTC

length: 16
V: TRBV5-4
size: -
J: TRBJ2-2
D: TRBD1
CDR3: CASSLAGGARTGELFF
DNA: TGTGCCAGCAGCTTGGCAGGGGGCGCGCGGACCGGGGAGCTGTTTTTT

length: 14
V: TRBV23-1
size: -
J: TRBJ1-1
D: -
CDR3: CASSCGGQPGEAFF
DNA: TGCGCCAGCAGCTGCGGGGGGCAGCCAGGAGAAGCTTTCTTT

length: 14
V: TRBV6-1
size: -
J: TRBJ1-1
D: -
CDR3: CASSEKGRGTEAFF
DNA: TGTGCCAGCAGTGAGAAGGGGCGGGGGACTGAAGCTTTCTTT

length: 17
V: TRBV5-6
size: -
J: TRBJ1-4
D: TRBD1
CDR3: CASSPEGTGITNEKLFF
DNA: TGTGCCAGCAGCCCCGAAGGGACAGGGATCACTAATGAAAAACTGTTTTTT

length: 14
V: TRBV5-4
size: -
J: TRBJ2-7
D: TRBD1
CDR3: CASSLEQGPYEQYF
DNA: TGTGCCAGCAGCTTGGAACAGGGGCCCTACGAGCAGTACTTC

length: 12
V: TRBV5-1
size: -
J: TRBJ2-7
D: -
CDR3: CASSFLDHEQYF
DNA: TGCGCCAGCAGCTTCCTAGATCACGAGCAGTACTTC

length: 15
V: TRBV2
size: -
J: TRBJ2-2
D: -
CDR3: CASSRDTPNTGELFF
DNA: TGTGCCAGCAGTAGGGACACCCCGAACACCGGGGAGCTGTTTTTT

length: 17
V: TRBV14
size: -
J: TRBJ1-2
D: TRBD1
CDR3: CASNLTGTGRFNYGYTF
DNA: TGTGCCAGCAACCTAACGGGGACAGGGAGATTCAACTATGGCTACACCTTC

length: 14
V: TRBV14
size: -
J: TRBJ2-7
D: TRBD2
CDR3: CASSQERSSGKQYF
DNA: TGTGCCAGCAGCCAAGAAAGGAGTAGCGGGAAGCAGTACTTC

length: 16
V: TRBV4-1
size: -
J: TRBJ2-1
D: -
CDR3: CASSQDPDTAYNEQFF
DNA: TGCGCCAGCAGCCAAGATCCCGACACAGCATACAATGAGCAGTTCTTC

length: 13
V: TRBV9
size: -
J: TRBJ1-2
D: TRBD1
CDR3: CASSVDRGYGYTF
DNA: TGTGCCAGCAGCGTAGACAGGGGTTATGGCTACACCTTC

length: 13
V: TRBV9
size: -
J: TRBJ1-2
D: TRBD1
CDR3: CASSVTGNYGYTF
DNA: TGTGCCAGCAGCGTGACAGGGAACTATGGCTACACCTTC

length: 15
V: TRBV5-1
size: -
J: TRBJ2-1
D: -
CDR3: CASSFTPPTSNEQFF
DNA: TGCGCCAGCAGCTTTACACCTCCGACTAGTAATGAGCAGTTCTTC

length: 13
V: TRBV14
size: once
J: TRBJ1-1
D: -
CDR3: CASTRQSLTEAFF
DNA: TGTGCCAGCACCCGACAGTCGCTCACTGAAGCTTTCTTT

length: 11
V: TRBV25-1
size: few
J: TRBJ1-2
D: -
CDR3: CASSGQGGYTF
DNA: TGTGCCAGCAGTGGGCAGGGGGGCTACACCTTC

length: 15
V: TRBV15
size: -
J: TRBJ2-2
D: TRBD2
CDR3: CATSSMSGRGGELFF
DNA: TGTGCCACCAGCAGTATGTCAGGGAGGGGAGGGGAGCTGTTTTTT

length: 13
V: TRBV11-2
size: -
J: TRBJ1-1
D: TRBD1
CDR3: CASSLGQGGKAFF
DNA: TGTGCCAGCAGCTTGGGACAGGGGGGAAAAGCTTTCTTT

length: 20
V: TRBV7-6
size: once
J: TRBJ2-7
D: TRBD1
CDR3: CASSLAGPDRGDTTYYEQYF
DNA: TGTGCCAGCAGCTTAGCGGGGCCAGACAGGGGCGACACCACTTACTACGAGCAGTACTTC

length: 15
V: TRBV5-4
size: -
J: TRBJ2-3
D: TRBD2
CDR3: CASSSRTSGTDTQYF
DNA: TGTGCCAGCAGCTCCCGGACTAGCGGCACAGATACGCAGTATTTT

length: 14
V: TRBV5-4
size: -
J: TRBJ2-1
D: TRBD1
CDR3: CASSGTGKLNEQFF
DNA: TGTGCCAGCAGCGGGACAGGGAAGTTAAATGAGCAGTTCTTC

length: 13
V: TRBV10-3
size: -
J: TRBJ2-5
D: -
CDR3: CAISEGSQETQYF
DNA: TGTGCCATCAGTGAGGGCAGCCAAGAGACCCAGTACTTC

length: 16
V: TRBV4-3
size: -
J: TRBJ1-6
D: TRBD1
CDR3: CASSQDHEGGGSPLHF
DNA: TGCGCCAGCAGCCAAGATCACGAAGGGGGCGGTTCACCCCTCCACTTT

length: 15
V: TRBV4-1
size: -
J: TRBJ2-7
D: TRBD2
CDR3: CASSPLETSGYEQYF
DNA: TGCGCCAGCAGCCCTCTAGAGACTAGCGGTTACGAGCAGTACTTC

length: 13
V: TRBV7-2
size: -
J: TRBJ2-1
D: -
CDR3: CASSLEETNEQFF
DNA: TGTGCCAGCAGCTTAGAGGAGACCAATGAGCAGTTCTTC

length: 13
V: TRBV19
size: -
J: TRBJ1-5
D: -
CDR3: CASSIALNQPQHF
DNA: TGTGCCAGTAGTATAGCACTGAATCAGCCCCAGCATTTT

length: 14
V: TRBV7-3
size: -
J: TRBJ2-5
D: -
CDR3: CASSSSGSSGSQYF
DNA: TGTGCCAGCAGCTCTAGTGGGTCGTCCGGTTCCCAGTACTTC

length: 18
V: TRBV13
size: -
J: TRBJ2-6
D: -
CDR3: CASSLGRPGFAGANVLTF
DNA: TGTGCCAGCAGCTTAGGCAGGCCAGGCTTTGCTGGGGCCAACGTCCTGACTTTC

length: 11
V: TRBV19
size: -
J: TRBJ2-3
D: -
CDR3: CASSIGDTQYF
DNA: TGTGCCAGTAGTATCGGAGATACGCAGTATTTT

length: 11
V: TRBV29-1
size: -
J: TRBJ2-5
D: -
CDR3: CSAKEAGSQYF
DNA: TGCAGCGCAAAGGAGGCGGGTAGCCAGTACTTC

length: 17
V: TRBV10-3
size: -
J: TRBJ2-3
D: TRBD2
CDR3: CAISEGVAGGVADTQYF
DNA: TGTGCCATCAGTGAAGGTGTAGCGGGGGGGGTGGCAGATACGCAGTATTTT

length: 16
V: TRBV14
size: -
J: TRBJ2-3
D: TRBD1
CDR3: CASSPRQGTSTDTQYF
DNA: TGTGCCAGCAGCCCCCGACAGGGGACTAGCACAGATACGCAGTATTTT

length: 13
V: TRBV7-9
size: -
J: TRBJ2-5
D: -
CDR3: CASSLTNSETQYF
DNA: TGTGCCAGCAGCCTTACCAACTCAGAGACCCAGTACTTC

length: 14
V: TRBV6-4
size: -
J: TRBJ2-2
D: TRBD1
CDR3: CASSDRDSTGELFF
DNA: TGTGCCAGCAGTGACCGGGACAGTACCGGGGAGCTGTTTTTT

length: 17
V: TRBV5-6
size: -
J: TRBJ1-6
D: TRBD1
CDR3: CASSRPTGGFNNSPLHF
DNA: TGTGCCAGCAGCCGGCCGACAGGGGGGTTTAATAATTCACCCCTCCACTTT

length: 14
V: TRBV5-1
size: -
J: TRBJ2-7
D: TRBD1
CDR3: CASSPRTGAYEQYF
DNA: TGCGCCAGCAGCCCTCGAACAGGGGCCTACGAGCAGTACTTC

length: 15
V: TRBV10-2
size: -
J: TRBJ1-2
D: -
CDR3: CASDPGRVGNYGYTF
DNA: TGCGCCTCCGACCCGGGCAGGGTAGGAAACTATGGCTACACCTTC

length: 14
V: TRBV7-9
size: -
J: TRBJ2-7
D: -
CDR3: CASSLGADSYEQYF
DNA: TGTGCCAGCAGCTTAGGAGCGGACTCCTACGAGCAGTACTTC

length: 18
V: TRBV4-1
size: -
J: TRBJ2-1
D: TRBD2
CDR3: CASSPLGTSVNSYNEQFF
DNA: TGCGCCAGCAGCCCCCTTGGGACTAGCGTAAACTCCTACAATGAGCAGTTCTTC

length: 14
V: TRBV7-3
size: -
J: TRBJ2-7
D: TRBD2
CDR3: CASSPSGGPYEQYF
DNA: TGTGCCAGCAGCCCGAGCGGGGGCCCTTACGAGCAGTACTTC

length: 15
V: TRBV7-6
size: -
J: TRBJ2-5
D: TRBD1
CDR3: CASSFLQGAWETQYF
DNA: TGTGCCAGCAGCTTTTTACAGGGGGCGTGGGAGACCCAGTACTTC

length: 19
V: TRBV15
size: -
J: TRBJ1-1
D: -
CDR3: CATSRDLGRTALGNTEAFF
DNA: TGTGCCACCAGCAGAGATCTCGGGCGGACAGCCCTAGGGAACACTGAAGCTTTCTTT

length: 15
V: TRBV7-8
size: -
J: TRBJ2-3
D: TRBD2
CDR3: CASSSGTSRIDTQYF
DNA: TGTGCCAGCAGCTCCGGGACTAGCAGAATAGATACGCAGTATTTT

length: 16
V: TRBV5-6
size: -
J: TRBJ1-1
D: -
CDR3: CASSSTTEDPYTEAFF
DNA: TGTGCCAGCAGCTCCACAACGGAGGATCCATACACTGAAGCTTTCTTT

length: 13
V: TRBV7-2
size: once
J: TRBJ2-5
D: TRBD2
CDR3: CASSQSGGPRWDF
DNA: TGTGCCAGCAGCCAAAGCGGGGGACCCCGATGGGACTTC

length: 13
V: TRBV6-1
size: -
J: TRBJ1-1
D: -
CDR3: CASMLEILTEAFF
DNA: TGTGCCAGCATGCTAGAGATACTCACTGAAGCTTTCTTT

length: 15
V: TRBV18
size: -
J: TRBJ2-5
D: -
CDR3: CASSPPLTRGETQYF
DNA: TGTGCCAGCTCACCACCTCTAACTCGGGGGGAGACCCAGTACTTC

length: 13
V: TRBV4-3
size: -
J: TRBJ2-1
D: -
CDR3: CASSQDRSTEQFF
DNA: TGCGCCAGCAGCCAAGATAGAAGTACGGAGCAGTTCTTC

length: 18
V: TRBV18
size: -
J: TRBJ2-1
D: TRBD2
CDR3: CASSPGLAVADSYNEQFF
DNA: TGTGCCAGCTCACCAGGACTAGCCGTCGCTGACTCCTACAATGAGCAGTTCTTC

length: 15
V: TRBV11-3
size: -
J: TRBJ2-2
D: -
CDR3: CASSLDSLNTGELFF
DNA: TGTGCCAGCAGCTTAGACTCCTTAAACACCGGGGAGCTGTTTTTT

length: 15
V: TRBV25-1
size: many
J: TRBJ2-7
D: TRBD1
CDR3: CASSEPGDREYEQYF
DNA: TGTGCCAGCAGTGAGCCCGGGGACAGGGAGTACGAGCAGTACTTC